The 11 T cell receptor beta chains presented below share a single source sample, sequenced in a study of T cells in Graves' hyperthyroidism and ophthalmopathy. Amplified regions were TCR beta CDR3 sequences from RNA transcripts. The HTBI primer set was used in a first-round RT-PCR of the TCR CDR3. Each CDR3 protein gets one entry after TCRdb re-called the multiplex PCR reads with MiXCR. Found here are hundreds of thousands of distinct CDR3 sequences, approximately 17% of them singletons; the top ten hold 15% to 20%. Sequenced: blood. The origin of the receptors is a woman under 30 with Graves' ophthalmopathy.

The chain has TRBV5-5 and TRBJ2-1; either TRBD1 or TRBD2 may fit D (5 bases each). Germline V gene data show CDR1 as SGHKS and CDR2 as YYEKEE (reference sequence). The length of the CDR3 is 13 residues. Trimming removed 8 bases at V and 6 bases at J, with 15 bases between. This chain's CDR3 is CASSRLGVNEQFF. The CDR3 DNA follows: TGTGCCAGTTCCCGATTGGGGGTCAATGAGCAGTTCTTC.

This clonotype was seen a handful of times. This rearrangement joins TRBV25-1 to TRBJ2-1, with TRBD2 matching over 14 bases. The CDR3 is made up of 14 amino acids. J lost 7 bases, V lost 4 bases, and 0 bases had no gene match. Germline loops: CDR1 MGHDK, CDR2 SYGVNS. In nucleotides, the CDR3 is TGTGCCAGCAGTGGGACTAGCGGGAGGAATGAGCAGTTCTTC. Encoded protein: CASSGTSGRNEQFF.

V is TRBV20-1 and J is TRBJ1-3, with 8 bases fitting TRBD1. The V segment lost 3 bases and the J segment 0 bases; nucleotides outside the gene matches: 4. Per the germline V gene, CDR1 is DFQATT and CDR2 is SNEGSKA (reference sequence). CDR3 length equals 15 residues. The CDR3 sequence is CSASVGQDSGNTIYF. DNA for the CDR3: TGCAGTGCTAGTGTGGGACAGGACTCTGGAAACACCATATATTTT.

The chain combines TRBV13 with TRBJ2-1, with 9 bases matching TRBD2. The germline V gene encodes CDR1 PRHDT and CDR2 FYEKMQ (reference sequence). This CDR3 has 15 residues. V shed 5 bases and J 7 bases; nucleotides not matched to a gene: 9. Written as DNA, the CDR3 is TGTGCCAGCAGCGTAGCGGCTAGCGGGACTAATGAGCAGTTCTTC. Its protein product is CASSVAASGTNEQFF. Supplemented by reference TRBV13 and TRBJ2-1, the full variable domain reads AAGVIQSPRHLIKEKRETATLKCYPIPRHDTVYWYQQGPGQDPQFLISFYEKMQSDKGSIPDRFSAQQFSDYHSELNMSSLELGDSALYFCASSVAASGTNEQFFGPGTRLTVL.

The chain carries TRBV29-1 and TRBJ1-1; tentatively, D is TRBD1 (5 bases). Germline loops: CDR1 SQVTM, CDR2 ANQGSEA. The CDR3 runs to 12 residues. Trimming removed 2 bases from V and 4 bases from J, with 8 bases in between. This CDR3 is CSVESGGTEAFF. As DNA, the CDR3 is TGCAGCGTTGAATCTGGGGGCACTGAAGCTTTCTTT.

This clonotype was seen many times. This chain links TRBV2 with TRBJ2-1, with TRBD2 matching 11 bases. V lost 7 bases, J lost 9 bases, and 11 bases stayed unmatched. This CDR3 is built from 15 residues. The germline gives CDR1 SNHLY, CDR2 FYNNEI. CDR3: CASIKTGLAGGEQFF. DNA of the CDR3: TGTGCCAGCATCAAAACGGGGCTAGCGGGAGGTGAGCAGTTCTTC.

The genes are TRBV5-7 and TRBJ2-1; 7 bases agree with TRBD1. TRBV5-7 is an open reading frame whose function is uncertain. Trimming at V came to 0 bases and at J to 4 bases, leaving 10 bases not matched to a gene. CDR3 length: 17 residues. The CDR3 DNA reads as TGTGCCAGCAGCTTGGTCATAGGTGGGACAGAGTACAATGAGCAGTTCTTC. It is translated as CASSLVIGGTEYNEQFF.

The V call is TRBV6-5, the J call TRBJ2-5; 11 nucleotides match TRBD2. Looked up from germline, CDR1 is MNHEY and CDR2 is SVGAGI. The CDR3 is made up of 19 amino acids. The J segment lost 1 base and the V segment lost 4 bases, leaving 14 bases of the junction unmatched. As DNA, the CDR3 is TGTGCCAGCAGTTTGAAGGACCCCCGACTAGCGGGAACCCAAGAGACCCAGTACTTC. The encoded protein is CASSLKDPRLAGTQETQYF.

CDR3 coding DNA: TGTGCCAGCAGCTTAGCCCCAGAGGGAAACACCATATATTTT. Protein sequence: CASSLAPEGNTIYF. The chain uses TRBV7-8 and TRBJ1-3, with no clear D. CDR1 is SGHVS, CDR2 FQNEAQ, per germline. The CDR3 length is 14 residues. The V and J ends lost 0 bases and 4 bases respectively, with 7 bases between them.

As regards this clonotype: Possible read error: a much larger clone is one base away. V usage is TRBV2 and J usage is TRBJ1-2, with a weak D call TRBD1 (6 bases). CDR1 and CDR2 from the germline V gene are SNHLY and FYNNEI. Trimming cost V 1 base and J 4 bases, with 10 bases left between them. CDR3 size: 14 residues. CDR3 region: CASSEGGRGYGYTF. For the CDR3, the DNA is TGTGCCAGCAGTGAAGGCGGCAGGGGCTATGGCTACACCTTC.

CDR3 coding DNA: TGTGCCAGCACCTGGGGGCAGGGGGCATCTTACGAGCAGTACTTC. Protein product: CASTWGQGASYEQYF. V gene TRBV27 combines with J gene TRBJ2-7; 8 bases align to TRBD1. J gave up 4 bases and V 7 bases, and 12 bases lay outside the gene matches. The CDR3 has 15 residues. CDR1 MNHEY and CDR2 SMNVEV come from the germline V gene (reference sequence).